This entry describes one T cell receptor (beta chain). What this receptor recognizes is not known. Within one base of it there is no much larger clone, and no base qualities were kept. Deletion took 2 bases off V and 7 bases off J, with a span of 25 bases between the germline ends. CDR1 and CDR2, looked up from the germline V gene, are SGHRS and YFSETQ. From the cysteine through the phenylalanine, the CDR3 covers 18 amino acids. The DNA shown is the 54-base CDR3, in frame from base 1. Using the deep immunoSEQ assay, multiplex PCR amplified TCR CDR3 regions from genomic DNA. Extracted genomic DNA from each cell subset was spread evenly across all wells of several immunoSEQ 96-well plates, with each plate serving as a replicate. Each replicate PCR for sorted subsets received about 210 ng genomic DNA, equal to roughly 30,000 T cell genomes. Purified libraries were quantified with a Qubit 3.0 fluorometer, sized on a Bioanalyzer 2100, and re-quantified with the KAPA Library Quantification kit. Each immunoSEQ 96-well plate was sequenced on its own single-read 150-cycle Illumina NextSeq 550 flow cell. The authors processed their data as follows. Because only junctional sequences without quality scores were contained in the immunoSEQ output, filtering matching that applied to full-length reads could not be performed. Sequences were annotated with PyIR, a Python wrapper for IgBLAST v1.9, using IMGT germline references to assign V/J genes and CDR3. Reads were filtered out if the reads had weak V/J assignments (E-value above 1e-6), no CDR3, stop codons, out-of-frame junctions, or ambiguous translated residues. V3J clonotypes were defined as sequences sharing an identical inferred V gene, J gene, and CDR3 amino acid sequence. Percentage overlap between repertoires was computed as shared unique clonotypes divided by the size of the smaller repertoire. Three approaches were used to assess repertoire richness: RTK rarefaction, the Chao1 estimator, and Recon v2.1 estimates of unobserved clonotypes. Generation probabilities for all TCRbeta clonotypes obtained by the gDNA method from four donors were computed using OLGA. The source is immuneACCESS, and TCRdb retained only in-frame sequences with V and J called. Part of the clones is not carried over; for the studies checked, unresolved V genes explain less than half of this, and the remainder is unexplained. The DNA gave D and trimming, while V, J and clone size come from that table. The sample table contains approximately 2.5 million clones; only one count was recorded for 90% to 95% of them. Approximately 0.36% of the sample is taken by the ten largest.

Donors were healthy HIV-negative adults with no recently reported acute infections or vaccinations. Every donor was a Caucasian adult living in Nashville, Tennessee, USA. CD4+ T cells were enriched by magnetic negative selection; naive cells were then positively selected on CD45RA, and the negative fraction formed the memory subset. After blood collection by leukapheresis, PBMCs were isolated using Ficoll-Histopaque density gradient centrifugation and then cryopreserved in the vapor phase of liquid nitrogen. Purity and quantity of every magnetically sorted T cell population were checked by analytical flow cytometry. Genomic DNA was isolated from every sorted fraction and measured by UV absorbance on a Nanodrop 2000c. The record originates from a study of shared clonotypes between healthy human individuals (dated by TCRdb to the early 2020s). Study-wide context: A couple of women and a few men aged 18 to 49 years were included in the cohort. Per donor, three plates each were used for CD4 naive and CD4 memory, two for CD8 naive, and one for CD8 memory. The study deeply sequenced blood TCR repertoires of about five healthy adults to estimate repertoire size and the extent of clonotype sharing between individuals. To increase sequencing depth and limit assay-specific biases, TCR repertoire library preparation and sequencing were carried out by different laboratories using diverse techniques. Each donor's leukapheresis produced roughly between roughly 0.85 and 10 billion PBMCs.

The paper as a whole reports these results and caveats: Compared with non-shared clonotypes, the clonotypes found in all four sorted-subset donors had higher generation probabilities. When several donors were compared, the shared fraction of clonotypes was about 5% for naive CD4, around 3.5% for naive CD8, roughly 2.5% for memory CD4, and around 0.4% for memory CD8. Estimated clonotype richness was generally larger for naive than for memory subsets. Rarefaction of sorted-subset datasets indicated incomplete sequencing despite the large sequencing depth. Based on pairwise subsampling, the degree of clonotype sharing among donors was expected to be affected by sequencing depth. The genetic and exposure-history diversity represented was limited by the small number of donors. Only blood was sampled, and tissue TCR repertoires likely differ from those in blood.

The origin of this receptor is a young man in good health. Some clones in this sample may be carry-over from other donors' samples. Source material: naive CD4+ T cells from PBMCs. Reading the label with the study, this specimen's cell subset or site is: CD45RA+ positively selected. The chain uses TRBV5-1 and TRBJ2-1; a tentative D match to TRBD1 spans 9 bases. The CDR3 here reads CASSLGGSISGTGNEQFF. The DNA is as follows: TGCGCCAGCAGCTTAGGTGGCAGCATTAGCGGGACAGGGAATGAGCAGTTCTTC.